The 11 T cell receptor beta chains below all came from one sample that was sequenced in a study of CD8 T cells in ankylosing spondylitis. TCRdb itself ran the 5' RACE reads through MiXCR, one entry per CDR3 protein. Of some 130,000 distinct CDR3 sequences in the sample, approximately 9.7% were seen once. The sample was blood, either unsorted or a sorted T cell fraction (not recorded which). The receptors originated from a male donor with ankylosing spondylitis or in good health (not recorded which).

This clonotype was observed a few times. This rearrangement joins TRBV20-1 to TRBJ2-5; maybe TRBD2 (6 bases). Germline CDR1 and CDR2: DFQATT and SNEGSKA (reference sequence). Trimming removed 6 bases at V and 4 bases at J, with 18 bases between. The CDR3 runs 14 residues. The CDR3 loop reads CSARRTGSGETQYF. DNA of the CDR3: TGCAGTGCCAGACGGACCGGGAGCGGAGAGACCCAGTACTTC.

This clonotype was detected ten times or more. The chain uses TRBV6-2 or TRBV6-3 and TRBJ2-1; 10 nucleotides align to TRBD2. Germline CDR1 reads MNHEY; CDR2 reads SVGEGT. The CDR3 contains 15 residues. The V gene end was trimmed by 2 bases and the J gene end by 9 bases; junction bases not matched to a gene: 7. The CDR3 loop is CASSYLLAGLGEQFF. Here the CDR3 DNA reads TGTGCCAGCAGTTACCTACTAGCGGGACTAGGTGAGCAGTTCTTC.

V usage is TRBV30 and J usage is TRBJ2-5; D gene unclear. V was trimmed by 5 bases and J by 2 bases, leaving 6 bases between them. CDR1 and CDR2 from the germline V gene are GTSNPN and SVGIG (reference sequence). The CDR3 consists of 11 residues. CDR3 sequence: CAWGRQETQYF. The CDR3, as DNA: TGTGCCTGGGGTCGGCAAGAGACCCAGTACTTC.

V usage is TRBV7-2 and J usage is TRBJ2-3; D not certain. V was shortened by 2 bases and J by 5 bases, with 8 bases between the two germline ends. This CDR3 is 13 amino acids long. Germline V gives CDR1 SGHTA, CDR2 FQGNSA. The CDR3 DNA reads TGTGCCAGCAGCTTAACCCATGGAGATACGCAGTATTTT. This gives the protein CASSLTHGDTQYF.

The chain uses TRBV5-1 and TRBJ1-2; D gene unclear. Germline V gene sequence: CDR1 SGHRS, CDR2 YFSETQ. The CDR3 length is 14 residues. The V and J ends lost 1 base and 4 bases respectively, with 11 bases between them. For the CDR3, the DNA is TGCGCCAGCAGCTTGAACCTTTACACCTATGGCTACACCTTC. Amino acid sequence: CASSLNLYTYGYTF.

This clonotype was picked up many times. The gene calls are TRBV7-2 and TRBJ2-7; tentative D call: TRBD1 (5 bases). Per the germline V gene, CDR1 is SGHTA and CDR2 is FQGNSA. CDR3 length: 14 amino acids. Deletions cut 1 base from V and 4 bases from J, with 11 bases between. DNA for the CDR3: TGTGCCAGCAGCTTAGAAAGGGGATTGTACGAGCAGTACTTC. This codes for CASSLERGLYEQYF.

This clonotype was counted many times. The chain uses TRBV29-1 and TRBJ1-5; 11 bases agree with TRBD1. The CDR3 contains 12 residues. Germline-derived CDR1 and CDR2 are SQVTM and ANQGSEA. V shed 6 bases and J 6 bases; nucleotides not matched to a gene: 1. CDR3 nucleotides: TGCAGCGTGGGGACAGGGGGTCAGCCCCAGCATTTT. Residues: CSVGTGGQPQHF.

This clonotype was observed at least ten times. The V gene is TRBV5-1, the J gene TRBJ2-5; D is possibly TRBD1 (7 bases). V was pared by 4 bases and J by 3 bases, with 13 bases between. CDR1 and CDR2 (germline): SGHRS, YFSETQ. There are 14 residues in the CDR3. CDR3 residues: CASSGGTAKETQYF. In DNA form, the CDR3 reads TGCGCCAGCAGCGGCGGGACAGCCAAAGAGACCCAGTACTTC. The whole variable domain, remainder taken from reference TRBV5-1 and TRBJ2-5, is KAGVTQTPRYLIKTRGQQVTLSCSPISGHRSVSWYQQTPGQGLQFLFEYFSETQRNKGNFPGRFSGRQFSNSRSEMNVSTLELGDSALYLCASSGGTAKETQYFGPGTRLLVL.

This clonotype was counted many times. The CDR3 bases are TGTGCCAGCAGGATAGCGGGAAAAGGGACCTACGAGCAGTACTTC. It yields the protein CASRIAGKGTYEQYF. The chain carries TRBV12-3 or TRBV12-4 and TRBJ2-7; 8 positions agree with TRBD2. Trimming cost V 6 bases and J 2 bases; bases outside gene matches: 9. CDR3 size: 15 residues.

This clonotype was recorded at least ten times. The CDR3 bases are TGCAGTGCTAGAGATCGACTAGCGGGACACACAGATACGCAGTATTTT. Residues: CSARDRLAGHTDTQYF. The chain links TRBV20-1 to TRBJ2-3; TRBD2 aligns across 11 bases. The CDR3 spans 16 residues. Germline lookup yields CDR1 DFQATT and CDR2 SNEGSKA (reference sequence). Trimming removed 0 bases from V and 2 bases from J; junction bases left unmatched: 4.

The CDR3 bases are TGTGCCAGCAGTTTTCTAGCGGGGTTTCGGGATACGCAGTATTTT. This sequence encodes CASSFLAGFRDTQYF. The V call is TRBV28, the J call TRBJ2-3; TRBD2 matches 9 bases. Germline loops: CDR1 MDHEN, CDR2 SYDVKM. Trimming removed 3 bases from V and 6 bases from J; junction bases left unmatched: 7. CDR3 length: 15 amino acids.